The TCR beta chain described here comes from a study of T cell repertoires in cytomegalovirus infection. This clonotype was found many times. Its antigen is not identified. TCRdb itself ran the reads through MiXCR, one entry per CDR3 protein. The table lists approximately 270,000 distinct CDR3 sequences, 22% of them singletons. Source: cultured PBMCs, taken from culture after CMV antigen stimulation. This clonotype was sampled from a human donor in good health (CMV status not recorded). Some clones in this sample may be carry-over from other donors' samples.

The CDR3 protein is CASRPTLRDSREGEKLFF. CDR3 nucleotide sequence: TGTGCCAGCAGACCAACCCTAAGGGATTCGAGAGAAGGTGAAAAACTGTTTTTT. V usage is TRBV7-4 and J usage is TRBJ1-4; D remains unclear. Deletions cut 6 bases from V and 7 bases from J, with 27 bases between. CDR1 is SGHVT and CDR2 is SQSDAQ in the germline V gene. This CDR3 region has 18 residues.